Sequencing of this TCR beta chain was carried out in a study of blood T cells in healthy people across ages. With respect to this clonotype: At one end, the junction sequence differs from germline, possibly due to a read error.

From germline, CDR1 is SGHRS and CDR2 YFSETQ. The CDR3 extends over 16 amino acids. Primers used in a second PCR of roughly 6 to 12 cycles were a sample-barcoded 5' primer and a J-beta primer mix. MiXCR was run by TCRdb on the 5' RACE reads, yielding one entry per CDR3 protein. The sample records over a million distinct CDR3 sequences, 45% to 70% being singletons. The sequencing sample was made of blood. The chain recombines TRBV5-1 with TRBJ2-3; the D gene is possibly TRBD2 (6 bases). The TCR comes from a man younger than 35 in good health. The CDR3 DNA follows: TGCGCCAGCAGACCCCATCTGGACTATCGCACAGATGCGCAGTATTTT. Its protein product is CASRPHLDYRTDAQYF.